Listed below are T cell receptor beta chains from one sample, sequenced in a study of control samples from healthy donors and cancer patients. Here immunoSEQ multiplex PCR was the method, and the copy in TCRdb shows in-frame clones only, minus some. The sample has roughly 130,000 clones; roughly nine tenths are singletons. The sequenced sample was blood. The receptor source for this set is a woman aged 25 to 39 in good health. The CDR3 runs from the conserved cysteine through the conserved F or W. A D gene is named only where the DNA matches it firmly.

>TRBV19|-|TRBJ1-5
TGTGCCACCCTGGCGGGGCTCAATCAGCCCCAGCATTTT
CATLAGLNQPQHF
>TRBV30|-|TRBJ2-7
TGTGCCTGGAGTGTCGCTAGGAGGGTATCCGAGCAGTACTTC
CAWSVARRVSEQYF
>TRBV19|-|TRBJ2-1
TGTGCCAGTAGTATCGGCAGCTCCCCGGAGCAGTTCTTC
CASSIGSSPEQFF
>TRBV6-5|TRBD1|TRBJ1-1
TGTGCCAGCAGTCCGACAGGGAGGCTTGAAACTGAAGCTTTCTTT
CASSPTGRLETEAFF
>TRBV9|-|TRBJ2-1
TGTGCCAGCAGCCCCCGGGGTCCCTTGGTTAGCAATGAGCAGTTCTTC
CASSPRGPLVSNEQFF
>TRBV6-1|TRBD1|TRBJ2-1
TGTGCCAGCAGGCGCCTCGACAGGGCTGATGAGCAGTTCTTC
CASRRLDRADEQFF
>TRBV5-6|-|TRBJ2-1
TGTGCCAGCAGCTTGCTTGGCTCAGTCGGTTCAGATGAGCAGTTCTTC
CASSLLGSVGSDEQFF
>TRBV25-1|-|TRBJ2-1
TGTGCCAGCAGTGTAGCGGAACCGTACAATGAGCAGTTCTTC
CASSVAEPYNEQFF
>TRBV19|-|TRBJ1-3
TGTGCCAGTACGTTGGGCGGACCCGGAAACACCATATATTTT
CASTLGGPGNTIYF
>TRBV30|-|TRBJ1-2
TGTGCCTGGAGTGCCCGGACAGCGGTCGGGGAGGGCGGCTACACCTTC
CAWSARTAVGEGGYTF
>TRBV6-6|TRBD1|TRBJ1-5
TGTGCCAGCAGGACTCTGACAGGGGGCAATCAGCCCCAGCATTTT
CASRTLTGGNQPQHF
>TRBV12-3/TRBV12-4|TRBD1|TRBJ2-7
TGTGCCAGCAGTATAAACAGGGGGCACGAGCAGTACTTC
CASSINRGHEQYF
>TRBV29-1|-|TRBJ1-2
TGCAGCGCGGCGCGGGGGAACTATGGCTACACCTTC
CSAARGNYGYTF
>TRBV28|TRBD1|TRBJ1-2
TGTGCCATCACGGGACAGCTTGGTTATGGCTACACCTTC
CAITGQLGYGYTF
>TRBV12-3/TRBV12-4|-|TRBJ2-5
TGTGCCAGCAGTGTACCCCCTGGGACCCAGTACTTC
CASSVPPGTQYF
>TRBV19|TRBD1|TRBJ1-2
TGTGCCAGTAGTCACGTCCGGGACAGTCGCTATGGCTACACCTTC
CASSHVRDSRYGYTF
>TRBV4-2|TRBD2|TRBJ2-5
TGTGCCAGCAGCGGAGGGACTAGCGGGAGTCGGGAGACCCAGTACTTC
CASSGGTSGSRETQYF
>TRBV28|-|TRBJ1-1
TGTGCCAGCAGAGGAGACAGAGTGAACACTGAAGCTTTCTTT
CASRGDRVNTEAFF
>TRBV5-1|TRBD2|TRBJ2-5
TGCGCCTCCTACGGGGGGGTCCAAGAGACCCAGTACTTC
CASYGGVQETQYF
>TRBV29-1|-|TRBJ2-2
TGCGGCTGCTCCGACACCGGGGAGCTGTTTTTT
CGCSDTGELFF
>TRBV27|TRBD2|TRBJ2-1
TGTGCCAGCCTGTTAGCGGGAGGGAGCTACAATGAGCAGTTCTTC
CASLLAGGSYNEQFF
>TRBV18|TRBD1|TRBJ2-2
TGTGCCAGCTCACTGGACAGGGTTCGTACCGGGGAGCTGTTTTTT
CASSLDRVRTGELFF